These 10 T cell receptor beta chains came from one sample sequenced in a study of vaccination and CD4 T cells after COVID-19. Treatment: approximately 10-day PBMC culture with coronavirus spike peptide pools or control peptides (ViraFEST assay). The study sequenced cultured CD4+ T cell DNA using the Oncomine TCR Beta short-read assay. One entry per CDR3 protein, called by TCRdb with MiXCR from the PCR reads. The sample lists tens of thousands of distinct CDR3 sequences, approximately 40% occurring once. No cognate antigen is known for these TCRs. Sequenced here: CD4+ T cells from blood, cultured in vitro, sampled after SARS-CoV-2 vaccination. The receptors come from a human donor who had recovered from COVID-19.

The chain employs TRBV6-2 or TRBV6-3 and TRBJ2-3; weak D call: TRBD2 (5 bases). V was trimmed by 0 bases and J by 6 bases, leaving 10 bases between them. Looked up from germline, CDR1 is MNHEY and CDR2 is SVGEGT. The CDR3 covers 14 residues. CDR3 sequence (DNA): TGTGCCAGCAGTTACTCGAGGGCAATTGATACGCAGTATTTT. Amino acids: CASSYSRAIDTQYF.

This clonotype has only one observation. This chain joins TRBV24-1 and TRBJ2-1; 13 nucleotides agree with TRBD2. There are 17 residues in the CDR3. J was trimmed by 7 bases and V by 4 bases; bases with no gene match: 9. The germline gives CDR1 KGHDR, CDR2 SFDVKD. In DNA, the CDR3 is TGTGCCACCAGTGAGGGCGGACTAGCGGGAGTTGGGAATGAGCAGTTCTTC. It encodes CATSEGGLAGVGNEQFF.

The V call is TRBV6-1, the J call TRBJ2-2; D is perhaps TRBD1 (6 bases). Trimming pared 7 bases from V and 7 bases from J, leaving 19 bases between. This CDR3 contains 15 residues. Germline values: CDR1 MNHNS, CDR2 SASEGT. DNA of the CDR3: TGTGCCAGCACCACGACAGGCTGGTGGGGCGGGGAGCTGTTTTTT. This gives the protein CASTTTGWWGGELFF.

The sample holds a few counts of this clonotype. The chain links TRBV6-2 or TRBV6-3 to TRBJ1-1, with D unresolved. The CDR3 loop spans 13 amino acids. CDR1 MNHEY and CDR2 SVGEGT come from the germline V gene. The V gene lost 7 bases and the J gene lost 1 base, with 10 bases spanning the gap. The DNA for the CDR3 is TGTGCCAGCATGGCAGCCAAGAACACTGAAGCTTTCTTT. Its protein product is CASMAAKNTEAFF.

The rearrangement uses TRBV5-4 and TRBJ1-2, with a weak D call TRBD1 (5 bases). Trimming pared 4 bases from V and 5 bases from J, leaving 12 bases between. This CDR3 spans 13 amino acids. Germline CDR1 and CDR2: SGHNT and YYREEE (reference sequence). The CDR3 DNA sequence: TGTGCCAGCAGCACGGACCAGGGTTATGGCTACACCTTC. This encodes CASSTDQGYGYTF.

CDR3 in amino acids: CASSPRGGGNTQYF. CDR3 in DNA: TGTGCCAGCAGCCCCCGAGGCGGGGGTAATACGCAGTATTTT. The chain is built from TRBV7-2 and TRBJ2-3; 7 bases line up with TRBD2. Trimming at V came to 5 bases and at J to 7 bases, leaving 9 bases not matched to a gene. CDR1 SGHTA and CDR2 FQGNSA come from the germline V gene. The CDR3 runs to 14 residues.

This clonotype was detected a few times. The CDR3 region is CASSRDRRHNSPLHF. CDR3 nucleotide sequence: TGTGCCAGCAGCCGGGACCGGAGGCATAATTCACCCCTCCACTTT. The rearrangement uses TRBV5-8 and TRBJ1-6; D perhaps matches TRBD1 (5 bases). CDR3 size: 15 residues. From germline, CDR1 is SGHTS and CDR2 YDEGEE. V was clipped by 4 bases and J by 5 bases, with 13 bases between them.

This chain connects TRBV7-2 to TRBJ1-1, with unresolved D. The V end lost 1 base, the J end lost 1 base, and 16 bases lay between the germline ends. Germline V gene lookup returns CDR1 SGHTA and CDR2 FQGNSA. This CDR3 is 17 amino acids long. The CDR3 here is CASSLEDVASSNTEAFF. The CDR3 coding sequence is TGTGCCAGCAGCTTAGAGGATGTTGCCAGCTCGAACACTGAAGCTTTCTTT.

This clonotype appeared a few times. The gene calls are TRBV5-3 and TRBJ1-6, with 7 nucleotides matching TRBD1. TRBV5-3 is designated an ORF whose function remains uncertain. The CDR3 is 17 residues long. Trimming took 2 bases from V and 10 from J; bases not matched to a gene: 15. The CDR3 loop is CARSFHLTGVCVSPLHF. The CDR3 coding sequence is TGTGCCAGAAGCTTTCACTTAACAGGGGTTTGTGTGTCACCCCTCCACTTT.

This chain uses TRBV10-3 with TRBJ1-1, with TRBD1 identical over 9 bases. Germline trimming cut 0 bases from V and 5 bases from J; bases unmatched to any gene: 4. From germline, CDR1 is ENHRY and CDR2 SYGVKD. The CDR3 has 15 residues. In DNA form, the CDR3 reads TGTGCCATCAGTGAGTCCCAGACAGGGGGTACTGAAGCTTTCTTT. It yields the protein CAISESQTGGTEAFF.